Given below is one T cell receptor beta chain in context. These data originate in a study of T cells expressing NK-cell markers. Researchers built TCR beta cDNA using 5'RACE template switching with UMIs. Each CDR3 protein gets one entry in TCRdb, which reprocessed the 5' RACE reads and gives no DNA. This sample's table reports over 250,000 distinct CDR3 sequences. Germline V lookup: CDR1 GTSNPN, CDR2 SVGIG (reference sequence). The CDR3 runs 12 residues. This rearrangement joins TRBV30 to TRBJ2-1; TCRdb returns TRBD2, unconfirmable since there is no DNA. Sample: blood T cells: a sorted CD56 or NKG2C T cell subset, CD4+ or CD8+ T cells, or bulk PBMC T cells (not recorded which). The TCR originated in a woman between 18 and 75 years old in good health. CDR3 loop: CARGPLWNEQFF.